This T cell receptor beta chain originates from a study of cytomegalovirus exposure and HLA in healthy donors. Broader study findings: In an earlier analysis, most TCR beta V segments were productive about 87% or about 30% of the time. TCR beta V- and J-gene trimming, according to a later analysis, was linked to a missense DCLRE1C variant. Donors were assumed by presence/absence analyses to have roughly uniform sequencing depth. Cytomegalovirus-associated TCR beta chains were listed, numbering 150 to 200.

Concerning this clone itself: Its antigen is not known.

V lost 6 bases, J lost 1 base, and 9 bases lay in between. The CDR3 totals 13 residues. Germline CDR1 is SNHLY and CDR2 is FYNNEI. In the PCR, 60 Vbeta and 13 Jbeta primers were used. Sequencing used immunoSEQ multiplex PCR; TCRdb keeps in-frame clones, though not all of them. The data show over 100,000 clones, 76% seen once. The genes are TRBV2 and TRBJ1-1; D is uncertain. Material: PBMCs. The source is a female donor in good health and CMV-seropositive. The CDR3 DNA reads TGTGCCAGCAGGGTAGAGGGGAACACTGAAGCTTTCTTT. It specifies CASRVEGNTEAFF.